This T cell receptor (beta chain) appears in the sequencing data of a study of blood T cell repertoires in COVID-19. Across the whole study: Acute and convalescent COVID-19 specimens originated in the United States, Italy and Spain.

Here immunoSEQ multiplex PCR was the method, and the copy in TCRdb shows in-frame clones only, minus some. The table lists approximately 500,000 clones, around 85% of them singletons. CDR1 SGHTA and CDR2 FQGNSA come from the germline V gene. The CDR3 is 13 residues long. J was trimmed by 4 bases and V by 6 bases; bases with no gene match: 3. The chain is built from TRBV7-2 and TRBJ2-7, with 10 positions matching TRBD1. This sequence originates from a human donor in a cohort sampled during active COVID-19. The sample consisted of peripheral blood. The CDR3 sequence is CASRRQGAYEQYF. DNA of the CDR3: TGTGCCAGCAGGCGACAGGGGGCTTACGAGCAGTACTTC.